Below are 10 T cell receptor beta chains sequenced from a single sample in a study of CD8 T cells in Susac syndrome (dated by TCRdb to between 2019 and 2020). Library creation used the immunoSEQ multiplex PCR assay. RNA was extracted with the RNeasy kit and roughly 0.45 to 1 ug was reverse transcribed using random hexamers. Using fastp trimming at Q25 and MiXCR clonotype assembly, TCRdb reanalyzed the public sequencing data and kept in-frame beta chains. For every CDR3 protein sequence, its rows merge into one entry that carries the most common genes and DNA. The sample has around 200,000 distinct CDR3 sequences on record, roughly 94% of them singletons. The top ten hold 0.09% to 0.1% of the sample. The specimen was CD4+ T cells from PBMCs. These receptors were collected from a human donor with Susac syndrome.

This clonotype is a singleton in its sample. The chain uses TRBV12-5 and TRBJ2-3; D possibly corresponds to TRBD2 (6 bases). This CDR3 is built from 14 residues. Trimming pared 5 bases from V and 6 bases from J, leaving 15 bases between. Germline CDR1 is LGHNT and CDR2 is FRNRAP. This chain's CDR3 is CASGPLALRDTQYF. The CDR3 DNA is TGTGCTAGTGGTCCTCTAGCGCTTCGGGATACGCAGTATTTT. Together with reference TRBV12-5 and TRBJ2-3, the CDR3 gives the full variable domain: DARVTQTPRHKVTEMGQEVTMRCQPILGHNTVFWYRQTMMQGLELLAYFRNRAPLDDSGMPKDRFSAEMPDATLATLKIQPSEPRDSAVYFCASGPLALRDTQYFGPGTRLTVL.

The V call is TRBV4-3, the J call TRBJ2-1, with 9 positions matching TRBD1. The ends lost 1 base at V and 10 bases at J; junction bases unmatched: 5. In germline, CDR1 is LGHNA, CDR2 YSLEER. The CDR3 has 14 amino acids. The CDR3 sequence is CASSQVGQGGEQFF. In DNA form, the CDR3 reads TGCGCCAGCAGCCAAGTGGGACAGGGCGGGGAGCAGTTCTTC.

This chain connects TRBV6-6 to TRBJ2-2, with D uncertain. V gave up 7 bases and J gave up 0 bases, with 9 bases separating them. Germline CDR1 reads MNHNY; CDR2 reads SVGAGI (reference sequence). This CDR3 has 14 residues. DNA of the CDR3: TGTGCCAGCATGAGCTACCCGAACACCGGGGAGCTGTTTTTT. Protein sequence: CASMSYPNTGELFF.

This clonotype was seen a handful of times. Sequence at one end of the junction differs from germline and may be a read error. The rearrangement links TRBV29-1 to TRBJ2-2; the D gene is possibly TRBD2 (5 bases). The V gene's germline CDR1 is SQVTM and CDR2 ANQGSEA. This CDR3 is built from 11 residues. The CDR3, as DNA: TGCAGCGTTTCCGGCACCGGGGAGTTGTTTTTT. It yields the protein CSVSGTGELFF.

This chain uses TRBV29-1 with TRBJ1-1; tentatively, D is TRBD1 (6 bases). This CDR3 region has 12 residues. V was clipped by 4 bases and J by 7 bases, with 13 bases between them. Per the germline V gene, CDR1 is SQVTM and CDR2 is ANQGSEA. The CDR3 spells CSVASQGIEAFF. CDR3 DNA: TGCAGCGTTGCGTCGCAGGGGATTGAAGCTTTCTTT. Combining the CDR3 with reference TRBV29-1 and TRBJ1-1 gives the whole variable domain SAVISQKPSRDICQRGTSLTIQCQVDSQVTMMFWYRQQPGQSLTLIATANQGSEATYESGFVIDKFPISRPNLTFSTLTVSNMSPEDSSIYLCSVASQGIEAFFGQGTRLTVV.

V and J are TRBV30 and TRBJ2-3; 7 bases align to TRBD2. In germline, CDR1 is GTSNPN, CDR2 SVGIG (reference sequence). V trimming: 2 bases; J trimming: 0 bases; junction bases outside the gene matches: 11. The CDR3 has 17 amino acids. The CDR3 sequence: CAWSWAGAHISTDTQYF. CDR3 bases: TGTGCCTGGAGTTGGGCGGGAGCCCACATTAGCACAGATACGCAGTATTTT.

This rearrangement joins TRBV12-3 or TRBV12-4 to TRBJ1-1; a possible D gene is TRBD1 (5 bases). The V end lost 4 bases, the J end lost 0 bases, and 9 bases lay between the germline ends. The CDR3 loop spans 14 amino acids. CDR3 bases: TGTGCCAGCAGTTGGGGGACGTTGAACACTGAAGCTTTCTTT. This sequence encodes CASSWGTLNTEAFF.

This rearrangement joins TRBV7-2 to TRBJ2-7, with 8 bases matching TRBD2. V shed 5 bases and J 2 bases; nucleotides not matched to a gene: 8. The CDR3 length is 15 residues. Germline CDR1 reads SGHTA; CDR2 reads FQGNSA. The CDR3, as DNA: TGTGCCAGCAGCCCCCTAGCGGGCCCCGCCTACGAGCAGTACTTC. Its protein is CASSPLAGPAYEQYF.

This rearrangement joins TRBV18 to TRBJ1-4; D gene uncertain. Germline V gene data show CDR1 as KGHSH and CDR2 as LQKENI. This CDR3 has 14 amino acids. V lost 3 bases and J 6 bases, leaving 11 bases between the germline ends. The CDR3 DNA follows: TGTGCCAGCTCACCCCTCCGGTCGGATGAAAAACTGTTTTTT. Residues: CASSPLRSDEKLFF. The full variable domain, rest sourced from reference TRBV18 and TRBJ1-4, is NAGVMQNPRHLVRRRGQEARLRCSPMKGHSHVYWYRQLPEEGLKFMVYLQKENIIDESGMPKERFSAEFPKEGPSILRIQQVVRGDSAAYFCASSPLRSDEKLFFGSGTQLSVL.

The CDR3 DNA reads as TGTGCCAGCCGGAGTTTGACAGGGGGCTACAATGAGCAGTTCTTC. Protein sequence: CASRSLTGGYNEQFF. The rearrangement joins TRBV14 to TRBJ2-1, with 9 bases matching TRBD1. This CDR3 contains 15 residues. Trimming cost V 8 bases and J 3 bases; bases outside gene matches: 8. CDR1 SGHDN and CDR2 FVKESK come from the germline V gene. The variable domain in full, with the rest retrieved from reference TRBV14 and TRBJ2-1, is EAGVTQFPSHSVIEKGQTVTLRCDPISGHDNLYWYRRVMGKEIKFLLHFVKESKQDESGMPNNRFLAERTGGTYSTLKVQPAELEDSGVYFCASRSLTGGYNEQFFGPGTRLTVL.